This T cell receptor (beta chain) was identified during a study of cytomegalovirus exposure and HLA in healthy donors. The overall study: The approximately 110 validation repertoires, a later analysis reported, used the same platform as the approximately 730 repertoires from the first cohort.

Notes on this clone: Its antigen is as yet unknown.

Generated by immunoSEQ multiplex PCR, the TCRdb table keeps only in-frame clones and is missing some. The sample lists roughly 330,000 clones; roughly nine tenths were seen once. Overall study findings and caveats: Among TCR beta chains, those listed as cytomegalovirus-associated numbered fewer than 200. Rarity held for most TCR sequences, but there were some public TCRs that occurred in many donors.

Trimming cost V 1 base and J 9 bases, with 13 bases left between them. CDR1 is SGHAT, CDR2 FQDESV, per germline (reference sequence). The CDR3 spans 15 residues. The clonotype comes from a woman aged 25-40 years in good health and CMV-seropositive. Material for sequencing was PBMCs. The chain links TRBV11-1 to TRBJ1-6; D not certain. The CDR3 here is CASSLEARMTSPLHF. The CDR3 DNA is TGTGCCAGCAGCTTAGAGGCTAGAATGACTTCACCCCTCCACTTT.